These 30 T cell receptor beta chains originate from one sample sequenced in a study of T-cell reconstitution after alpha-beta-depleted transplantation in children. Unique molecular identifiers were used in preparing the TCRbeta library. Via MiXCR, TCRdb re-called the PCR reads, giving one row per CDR3 protein. The sample consists of a few hundred thousand distinct CDR3 sequences, under 14% of them appearing once. The sample consisted of peripheral blood, taken 180 days after TCRalphabeta/CD19-depleted stem cell transplant. The receptor set was obtained from a male patient under 10 years old who had a stem cell transplant for chronic granulomatous disease, so the T cells may come from the graft donor.

The sample holds many counts of this clonotype. The chain has TRBV20-1 and TRBJ2-7, with a possible D match to TRBD2 (5 bases). CDR3 size: 13 residues. Germline CDR1 reads DFQATT; CDR2 reads SNEGSKA (reference sequence). V gave up 7 bases and J gave up 2 bases, with 15 bases separating them. As DNA, the CDR3 is TGCAGTGTATCCCGTCGGGATCCCTACGAGCAGTACTTC. This sequence encodes CSVSRRDPYEQYF.

In regard to this clonotype: This may arise from a read error, as a much more abundant clone is one base away. This chain uses TRBV5-6 with TRBJ2-4; D is possibly TRBD2 (5 bases). Germline-derived CDR1 and CDR2 are SGHDT and YYEEEE. There are 14 residues in the CDR3. The CDR3: CASSLRVAKNIQSF. CDR3 DNA sequence: TGTGCCAGCAGCCTGCGGGTAGCCAAAAACATTCAGTCCTTC.

This clonotype was seen repeatedly, ten times or more. The chain is built from TRBV15 and TRBJ1-1, with D maybe TRBD1 (5 bases). The CDR3 contains 17 residues. V lost 0 bases, J lost 7 bases, and 21 bases lay in between. CDR1 is LNHNV, CDR2 YYDKDF, per germline (reference sequence). CDR3 sequence (DNA): TGTGCCACCAGCAGAGATCAAACCAAACGCAGGGAGATTGAAGCTTTCTTT. Its protein is CATSRDQTKRREIEAFF.

This clonotype was detected only a few times. A read error may produce the germline difference seen at one junction end. The V call is TRBV10-3, the J call TRBJ2-1, with 8 bases lining up with TRBD1. Germline CDR1 and CDR2: ENHRY and SYGVKD. This CDR3 has 12 amino acids. CDR3 residues: CAISAVTGAAIF. The CDR3, as DNA: TGTGCCATCAGTGCCGTGACAGGGGCCGCAATCTTC.

This clonotype was counted at least ten times. This chain uses TRBV7-2 with TRBJ2-5, with 8 positions matching TRBD1. Germline trimming cut 0 bases from V and 2 bases from J; bases unmatched to any gene: 8. This CDR3 is 17 amino acids long. Germline CDR1 and CDR2: SGHTA and FQGNSA. CDR3 in DNA: TGTGCCAGCAGCTTAGCGGAGACAGGGGTCGAACAAGAGACCCAGTACTTC. It translates to CASSLAETGVEQETQYF.

This clonotype was seen at least ten times. The chain recombines TRBV15 with TRBJ2-7, with D perhaps matching TRBD2 (6 bases). The CDR3 is 15 residues long. Trimming stripped 4 bases from V and 2 bases from J, with 15 bases between. Germline assignment: CDR1 LNHNV and CDR2 YYDKDF (reference sequence). CDR3 amino acids: CATSKVGGWPYEQYF. The CDR3 DNA follows: TGTGCCACCAGCAAGGTGGGGGGTTGGCCCTACGAGCAGTACTTC.

This clonotype was detected once. The genes are TRBV6-2 or TRBV6-3 and TRBJ1-6, with D uncertain. Germline values: CDR1 MNHEY, CDR2 SVGEGT. Trimming left V 2 bases short and J 9 bases short, with 8 bases between. The CDR3 totals 13 residues. CDR3 nucleotide sequence: TGTGCCAGCAGTTACGTCGCTGCTTCACCCCTCCACTTT. Its protein product is CASSYVAASPLHF.

This clonotype was detected many times. This rearrangement joins TRBV6-1 to TRBJ2-3; D unclear. Germline CDR1 and CDR2: MNHNS and SASEGT. This CDR3 spans 13 amino acids. V lost 5 bases and J lost 4, with 10 bases in between. CDR3 bases: TGTGCCAGCAGTCCCGATTGGGCAGATACGCAGTATTTT. Amino acids: CASSPDWADTQYF.

In this sample, this clonotype turned up many times. The chain joins TRBV4-3 to TRBJ2-3; D call uncertain. The CDR3 loop spans 12 amino acids. Germline V lookup: CDR1 LGHNA, CDR2 YSLEER. V lost 4 bases and J 7 bases, leaving 9 bases between the germline ends. For the CDR3, the DNA is TGCGCCAGCAGCCGCGATCGGAATACGCAGTATTTT. Translating it yields CASSRDRNTQYF.

This clonotype was seen repeatedly, ten times or more. The CDR3: CASTYRWGNTGELFF. CDR3 bases: TGTGCCAGCACTTACAGGTGGGGAAACACCGGGGAGCTGTTTTTT. The rearrangement links TRBV2 to TRBJ2-2; perhaps TRBD1 as D (5 bases). The length of the CDR3 is 15 residues. Trimming cost V 7 bases and J 2 bases, with 14 bases left between them. Germline CDR1 SNHLY, CDR2 FYNNEI.

This clonotype was counted ten times or more. The chain recombines TRBV28 with TRBJ2-1, with TRBD1 matching 8 bases. The germline CDR1 and CDR2 sequences are MDHEN and SYDVKM. J lost 6 bases, V lost 3 bases, and 7 bases had no gene match. This CDR3 is 15 amino acids long. The CDR3 sequence: CASSFAARGLNEQFF. The CDR3 DNA is TGTGCCAGCAGTTTCGCGGCCAGGGGGCTCAATGAGCAGTTCTTC.

With respect to this clonotype: Given a much more abundant clone one base away, this may be a read error. The J gene is TRBJ2-7, the V gene TRBV7-2; D unresolved. V was clipped by 1 base and J by 2 bases, with 12 bases between them. CDR3 size: 15 residues. The germline V gene has CDR1 SGHTA and CDR2 FQGNSA. The DNA of the CDR3 is TGTGCCAGCAGCTTAGGGTCGGTGGAAACCTACGAGCAGTACTTC. Translated: CASSLGSVETYEQYF.

This clonotype has at least ten counts. The rearrangement uses TRBV7-3 and TRBJ2-3, with a tentative D call TRBD1 (6 bases). From germline, CDR1 is SGHTA and CDR2 FQGTGA. The V and J ends lost 4 bases and 5 bases respectively, with 19 bases between them. This CDR3 has 16 amino acids. The CDR3 reads CASSSQQGRMGDTQYF. The CDR3 DNA reads TGTGCCAGCAGCTCCCAACAGGGTCGGATGGGAGATACGCAGTATTTT.

This clonotype was picked up many times. The chain employs TRBV27 and TRBJ2-7; D unresolved. The germline CDR1 and CDR2 sequences are MNHEY and SMNVEV (reference sequence). The CDR3 is 13 amino acids. The ends were cut back, 0 bases at V and 2 bases at J, with 5 bases in the middle. The CDR3 nucleotides read TGTGCCAGCAGTTTATCGGTTCCCTACGAGCAGTACTTC. Translation gives CASSLSVPYEQYF.

This clonotype was seen repeatedly, ten times or more. V and J are TRBV29-1 and TRBJ2-1; D uncertain. The CDR3 sequence is 12 residues long. Trimming pared 6 bases from V and 4 bases from J, leaving 10 bases between. Germline V gene lookup returns CDR1 SQVTM and CDR2 ANQGSEA. The CDR3 region has the DNA TGCAGCGTCCAACACGGTTACAATGAGCAGTTCTTC. Translating it yields CSVQHGYNEQFF.

In its sample, this clonotype was seen many times. The CDR3 bases are TGTGCCAGCAGCCCCCTCGTTCAGTCCTACGAGCAGTACTTC. It yields the protein CASSPLVQSYEQYF. The chain uses TRBV2 and TRBJ2-7; D gene unclear. Germline V gene sequence: CDR1 SNHLY, CDR2 FYNNEI. CDR3 length: 14 amino acids. The ends were cut back, 6 bases at V and 1 base at J, with 13 bases in the middle.

In its sample, this clonotype was seen many times. The chain couples TRBV18 to TRBJ2-3; weak D call: TRBD2 (5 bases). The ends were cut back, 6 bases at V and 1 base at J, with 14 bases in the middle. CDR3 size: 15 residues. Germline assignment: CDR1 KGHSH and CDR2 LQKENI. The CDR3 bases are TGTGCCAGCTCTAGGAACTACGGGGGCACAGATACGCAGTATTTT. Translating gives CASSRNYGGTDTQYF.

This clonotype was observed many times. This sequence joins TRBV5-1 and TRBJ2-2; TRBD2 aligns across 15 bases. V was clipped by 4 bases and J by 5 bases; unmatched bases: 9. Germline V lookup: CDR1 SGHRS, CDR2 YFSETQ. This CDR3 has 18 residues. The CDR3 sequence: CASSPRTSGRAFTGELFF. The CDR3 DNA follows: TGCGCCAGCAGCCCCCGGACTAGCGGGAGGGCCTTTACCGGGGAGCTGTTTTTT.

The V and J genes are TRBV12-3 or TRBV12-4 and TRBJ2-7; 8 bases align to TRBD1. The CDR3 extends over 14 amino acids. J gave up 4 bases and V 3 bases, and 5 bases lay outside the gene matches. Written as DNA, the CDR3 is TGTGCCAGCAGTTTTTTGGACAGGGCGTACGAGCAGTACTTC. Its protein is CASSFLDRAYEQYF.

A few counts support this clonotype. The rearrangement uses TRBV6-5 and TRBJ2-3; 8 nucleotides match TRBD2. CDR1 is MNHEY, CDR2 SVGAGI, per germline. V gave up 1 base and J gave up 5 bases; unmatched junction bases: 5. CDR3 length equals 15 residues. The CDR3 protein is CASSYFAGGGDTQYF. The CDR3 nucleotides read TGTGCCAGCAGTTACTTTGCGGGGGGAGGAGATACGCAGTATTTT.

This clonotype was seen at least ten times. This sequence joins TRBV28 and TRBJ2-3, with D possibly TRBD2 on 6 matching bases. V lost 11 bases to trimming and J lost 4 bases, with 16 bases between them. The CDR3 sequence is 13 residues long. Germline V gene sequence: CDR1 MDHEN, CDR2 SYDVKM. CDR3 loop: CALNAREADTQYF. The CDR3 coding sequence is TGTGCCCTAAACGCTAGGGAGGCAGATACGCAGTATTTT.

This clonotype has at least ten counts. The rearrangement joins TRBV12-3 or TRBV12-4 to TRBJ1-1; 9 bases align to TRBD1. Trimming took 5 bases from V and 1 from J; bases not matched to a gene: 5. The CDR3 consists of 15 residues. The CDR3 DNA is TGTGCCAGCAGTCTCCGGGACAGGGCGAACACTGAAGCTTTCTTT. Residues: CASSLRDRANTEAFF.

This clonotype occurred many times. The chain couples TRBV10-3 to TRBJ2-2; the match to TRBD2 covers 9 bases. Germline V gene sequence: CDR1 ENHRY, CDR2 SYGVKD. The CDR3 extends over 16 amino acids. The V gene end was trimmed by 3 bases and the J gene end by 4 bases; junction bases not matched to a gene: 6. Here the CDR3 reads CAISENQRGATGELFF. CDR3 nucleotide sequence: TGTGCCATCAGTGAAAATCAGCGGGGGGCCACCGGGGAGCTGTTTTTT.

Ten or more counts support this clonotype. The CDR3 DNA follows: TGCGCCAGCAGCCAAGGGAGAGACAGACAGCCCCAGCATTTT. It codes for CASSQGRDRQPQHF. The chain couples TRBV4-1 to TRBJ1-5; a weak D match, TRBD1 (5 bases). There are 14 residues in the CDR3. Trimming pared 1 base from V and 7 bases from J, leaving 11 bases between. Germline V gives CDR1 MGHRA, CDR2 YSYEKL.

The table lists this clonotype with many counts. The V call is TRBV12-3 or TRBV12-4, the J call TRBJ1-1, with 8 bases identical to TRBD1. The CDR3 is made up of 12 amino acids. V was pared by 5 bases and J by 8 bases, with 4 bases of the junction left unmatched. The CDR3 DNA reads TGTGCCAGCAGTACGACAGGGGCGGAAGCTTTCTTT. It specifies CASSTTGAEAFF.

This clonotype has ten or more counts. The rearrangement joins TRBV29-1 to TRBJ2-6, with D tentatively TRBD1 or TRBD2 (6 bases each). The germline V gene has CDR1 SQVTM and CDR2 ANQGSEA. This CDR3 spans 18 amino acids. Trimming took off 4 bases at V and 2 bases at J, with 21 bases between the two ends. The CDR3: CSVVETGTGETGANVLTF. Here the CDR3 DNA reads TGCAGCGTTGTAGAAACAGGGACGGGGGAAACTGGGGCCAACGTCCTGACTTTC.

At least ten counts were recorded for this clonotype. The chain couples TRBV21-1 to TRBJ2-1. TRBV21-1 is a recognized pseudogene. This CDR3 comprises 11 residues. CDR3 sequence: CASSKFGEQFF. CDR3 sequence (DNA): TGTGCCAGCAGCAAATTTGGCGAGCAGTTCTTC.

This clonotype has ten or more counts. The chain combines TRBV5-1 with TRBJ2-3; 8 bases match TRBD2. The length of the CDR3 is 17 residues. Germline values: CDR1 SGHRS, CDR2 YFSETQ. V lost 4 bases to trimming and J lost 2 bases; unmatched junction nucleotides: 12. The CDR3 coding sequence is TGCGCCAGCAGCCGTACCTGGGCGGGGGGTGTCACAGATACGCAGTATTTT. Encoded protein: CASSRTWAGGVTDTQYF.

The sample holds many counts of this clonotype. V gene TRBV29-1 combines with J gene TRBJ2-3; no firm D call. CDR3 length: 18 amino acids. Trimming left V 4 bases short and J 3 bases short, with 26 bases between. Germline V gives CDR1 SQVTM, CDR2 ANQGSEA. CDR3 DNA: TGCAGCGTTGGAAGGCTCTCGTTGATAGCCCTCGTGACAGATACGCAGTATTTT. This translates into CSVGRLSLIALVTDTQYF.

This clonotype was found a few times. The chain couples TRBV12-3 or TRBV12-4 to TRBJ1-5; no reliable D call. CDR3 size: 16 residues. V was shortened by 3 bases and J by 5 bases, with 17 bases between the two germline ends. CDR3 DNA: TGTGCCAGCAGTTTCAAAAGACTGAATAATTATCAGCCCCAGCATTTT. Encoded protein: CASSFKRLNNYQPQHF.